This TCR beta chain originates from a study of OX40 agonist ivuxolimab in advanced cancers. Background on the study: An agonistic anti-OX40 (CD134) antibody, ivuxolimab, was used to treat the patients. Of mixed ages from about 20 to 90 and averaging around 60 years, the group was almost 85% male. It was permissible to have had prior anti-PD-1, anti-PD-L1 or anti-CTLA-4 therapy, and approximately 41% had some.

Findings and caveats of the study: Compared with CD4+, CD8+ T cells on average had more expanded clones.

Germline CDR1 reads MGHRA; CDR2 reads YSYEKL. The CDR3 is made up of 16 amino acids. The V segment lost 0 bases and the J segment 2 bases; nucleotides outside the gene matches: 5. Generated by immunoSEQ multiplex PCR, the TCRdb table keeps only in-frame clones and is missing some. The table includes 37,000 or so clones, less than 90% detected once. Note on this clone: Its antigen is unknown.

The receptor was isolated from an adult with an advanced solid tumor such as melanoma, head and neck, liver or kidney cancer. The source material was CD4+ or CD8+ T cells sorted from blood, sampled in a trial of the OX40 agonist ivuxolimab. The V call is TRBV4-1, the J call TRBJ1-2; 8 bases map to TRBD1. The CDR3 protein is CASSQDRTGLNYGYTF. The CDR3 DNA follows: TGCGCCAGCAGCCAAGATCGGACAGGGTTGAACTATGGCTACACCTTC.